One sample yielded the 30 T cell receptor beta chains listed below, sequenced in a study of blood T cell repertoires in COVID-19 (dated by TCRdb to the early 2020s). Library prep was done by the immunoSEQ multiplex PCR assay. The source is immuneACCESS, and TCRdb retained only in-frame sequences with V and J called. Part of the clones is not carried over; for the studies checked, unresolved V genes explain less than half of this, and the remainder is unexplained. Recorded for this sample are about 150,000 clones; roughly 81% of them occurred a single time. More than 2% of the sample is held by the ten biggest clonotypes. Sequenced material: peripheral blood. These receptors came from a human donor with acute or convalescent COVID-19. The donor label of this sample is uncertain.

The V call is TRBV28, the J call TRBJ1-2; 7 bases line up with TRBD1. Per the germline V gene, CDR1 is MDHEN and CDR2 is SYDVKM. V shed 3 bases and J 8 bases; nucleotides not matched to a gene: 6. The CDR3 is 13 residues long. CDR3 nucleotide sequence: TGTGCCAGCAGTTTCCAAATGGACAGGGGCTACACCTTC. Translating gives CASSFQMDRGYTF.

The gene calls are TRBV25-1 and TRBJ1-5; D is ambiguous. The CDR3 runs to 14 residues. Germline values: CDR1 MGHDK, CDR2 SYGVNS. With 3 bases removed from V and 0 bases from J, the gap between germline ends came to 6 bases. This CDR3 is CASSDGDSNQPQHF. The CDR3, as DNA: TGTGCCAGCAGTGACGGGGATAGCAATCAGCCCCAGCATTTT.

This clone has just one count. The V and J genes are TRBV28 and TRBJ2-1, with TRBD2 as a possible D gene (6 bases). Germline CDR1 and CDR2: MDHEN and SYDVKM. The germline V and J ends were trimmed by 5 bases and 5 bases, with 25 bases remaining between them. The CDR3 is made up of 18 amino acids. The CDR3 loop is CASSPYTLAREKNNEQFF. The DNA for the CDR3 is TGTGCCAGCAGTCCCTACACCTTGGCACGGGAGAAGAACAATGAGCAGTTCTTC.

The rearrangement links TRBV5-1 to TRBJ1-2; D gene ambiguous. Germline-derived CDR1 and CDR2 are SGHRS and YFSETQ. The V gene lost 0 bases and the J gene lost 3 bases, with 9 bases spanning the gap. The CDR3 has 14 amino acids. CDR3 sequence (DNA): TGCGCCAGCAGCTTGGTTGGGGAGCACTATGGCTACACCTTC. As protein: CASSLVGEHYGYTF. The complete variable domain, with remaining parts taken from reference TRBV5-1 and TRBJ1-2, reads KAGVTQTPRYLIKTRGQQVTLSCSPISGHRSVSWYQQTPGQGLQFLFEYFSETQRNKGNFPGRFSGRQFSNSRSEMNVSTLELGDSALYLCASSLVGEHYGYTFGSGTRLTVV.

The chain recombines TRBV30 with TRBJ1-3, with TRBD1 as a possible D gene (6 bases). Germline V gene data show CDR1 as GTSNPN and CDR2 as SVGIG (reference sequence). CDR3 length: 16 residues. Trimming stripped 1 base from V and 4 bases from J, with 17 bases between. CDR3 sequence: CAWSGTRGARGNTIYF. For the CDR3, the DNA is TGTGCCTGGAGTGGTACACGGGGGGCTCGAGGAAACACCATATATTTT.

The chain has TRBV18 and TRBJ2-5; tentatively, D is TRBD2 (6 bases). The germline CDR1 and CDR2 sequences are KGHSH and LQKENI. V lost 2 bases and J 4 bases, leaving 11 bases between the germline ends. The CDR3 totals 14 residues. The CDR3 DNA is TGTGCCAGCTCACCATCGGAGGGAGGAGAGACCCAGTACTTC. Protein sequence: CASSPSEGGETQYF.

This chain joins TRBV11-1 and TRBJ1-4, with 9 positions matching TRBD1. Trimming took 5 bases from V and 8 from J; bases not matched to a gene: 9. Germline V lookup: CDR1 SGHAT, CDR2 FQDESV (reference sequence). The CDR3 has 15 amino acids. The CDR3 protein is CASSRTGQGLEKLFF. The DNA for the CDR3 is TGTGCCAGCAGCCGGACGGGACAGGGATTAGAAAAACTGTTTTTT.

The genes are TRBV14 and TRBJ1-4; tentatively, D is TRBD1 (6 bases). Per germline, CDR1 SGHDN and CDR2 FVKESK. This CDR3 spans 15 amino acids. V lost 4 bases, J lost 4 bases, and 13 bases lay in between. In DNA, the CDR3 is TGTGCCAGCAGCCGCCTACAGGGCGGTAATGAAAAACTGTTTTTT. Translation: CASSRLQGGNEKLFF. Supplemented by reference TRBV14 and TRBJ1-4, the full variable domain reads EAGVTQFPSHSVIEKGQTVTLRCDPISGHDNLYWYRRVMGKEIKFLLHFVKESKQDESGMPNNRFLAERTGGTYSTLKVQPAELEDSGVYFCASSRLQGGNEKLFFGSGTQLSVL.

The V and J genes are TRBV24-1 and TRBJ1-2, with 12 bases lining up with TRBD1. CDR3 length: 16 residues. Germline CDR1 is KGHDR and CDR2 is SFDVKD. The J segment lost 8 bases and the V segment lost 4 bases, leaving 10 bases of the junction unmatched. DNA of the CDR3: TGTGCCACCAGTGAGGGGACAGGGGGCCCAGGGTCCGGCTACACCTTC. The encoded protein is CATSEGTGGPGSGYTF.

CDR3: CAIPDRDTEAFF. The CDR3, as DNA: TGTGCCATACCGGACAGGGACACTGAAGCTTTCTTT. The chain combines TRBV21-1 with TRBJ1-1; TRBD1 is the table's D call and was not checked against the DNA. TRBV21-1 is deemed a pseudogene. There are 12 residues in the CDR3.

This clone came up a few times. This sequence joins TRBV5-8 and TRBJ1-4; TRBD1 matches at 7 bases. The length of the CDR3 is 15 residues. Germline lookup yields CDR1 SGHTS and CDR2 YDEGEE. The junction had 5 bases not matched to a gene; V was cut back by 0 bases and J by 6 bases. In DNA form, the CDR3 reads TGTGCCAGCAGCTTGGGGGCAGGGGGAGATGAAAAACTGTTTTTT. As protein: CASSLGAGGDEKLFF. The variable domain in full, with the rest retrieved from reference TRBV5-8 and TRBJ1-4, is EAGVTQSPTHLIKTRGQQATLRCSPISGHTSVYWYQQALGLGLQFLLWYDEGEERNRGNFPPRFSGRQFPNYSSELNVNALELEDSALYLCASSLGAGGDEKLFFGSGTQLSVL.

The chain uses TRBV4-2 and TRBJ2-5, with TRBD1 as a possible D gene (5 bases). Germline lookup yields CDR1 LGHNA and CDR2 YNFKEQ. Trimming pared 0 bases from V and 5 bases from J, leaving 13 bases between. The CDR3 loop spans 15 amino acids. This CDR3 is CASSQEQGRLETQYF. DNA for the CDR3: TGTGCCAGCAGCCAAGAGCAGGGTAGGTTGGAGACCCAGTACTTC.

The V call is TRBV9, the J call TRBJ1-3; D uncertain. Trimming removed 0 bases at V and 0 bases at J, with 13 bases between. The CDR3 runs to 17 residues. Germline-derived CDR1 and CDR2 are SGDLS and YYNGEE. The CDR3 sequence: CASSVGGGIPSGNTIYF. In DNA, the CDR3 is TGTGCCAGCAGCGTAGGCGGAGGCATCCCCTCTGGAAACACCATATATTTT.

This clone showed up just once. The rearrangement uses TRBV28 and TRBJ2-5, with 7 bases matching TRBD1. The CDR3 extends over 13 amino acids. Germline V lookup: CDR1 MDHEN, CDR2 SYDVKM. The V gene end was trimmed by 6 bases and the J gene end by 6 bases; junction bases not matched to a gene: 7. Here the CDR3 DNA reads TGTGCCAGCAGGTCTCAGGGGGTTCAGACCCAGTACTTC. It translates to CASRSQGVQTQYF.

The chain links TRBV11-3 to TRBJ2-3; D remains ambiguous. The CDR3 sequence is 12 residues long. Between the trimmed V and J ends, which lost 4 bases and 2 bases, there was a span of 4 bases. Germline CDR1 is SGHNT and CDR2 is YENEEA. This CDR3 is CASSSYTDTQYF. In nucleotides, the CDR3 is TGTGCCAGCAGCTCGTACACAGATACGCAGTATTTT.

CDR3 in DNA: TGTGCCAGTAGTAGGACTAGCGGGACCGGGGAGCTGTTTTTT. It yields the protein CASSRTSGTGELFF. The V gene is TRBV19, the J gene TRBJ2-2, with 11 bases fitting TRBD2. The germline gives CDR1 LNHDA, CDR2 SQIVND (reference sequence). After removal of 4 bases from V and 5 bases from J, the junction contained 0 bases not matched to a gene. The length of the CDR3 is 14 residues.

The chain employs TRBV7-2 and TRBJ2-7; D call uncertain. From germline, CDR1 is SGHTA and CDR2 FQGNSA. This CDR3 is 14 amino acids long. The V gene lost 2 bases and the J gene lost 3 bases, with 11 bases spanning the gap. CDR3 sequence: CASSLSPTVYEQYF. DNA of the CDR3: TGTGCCAGCAGCTTAAGCCCAACCGTCTACGAGCAGTACTTC.

J is TRBJ1-2 and V is TRBV7-9, with a tentative D call TRBD1 (5 bases). Trimming took off 1 base at V and 7 bases at J, with 10 bases between the two ends. CDR3 length: 13 amino acids. The germline V gene encodes CDR1 SEHNR and CDR2 FQNEAQ (reference sequence). The CDR3 sequence is CASSLEGPPGYTF. In DNA, the CDR3 is TGTGCCAGCAGCTTAGAGGGGCCCCCTGGCTACACCTTC.

In its sample, this clone was seen once. This chain links TRBV5-4 with TRBJ2-7, with TRBD2 matching 12 bases. Germline V lookup: CDR1 SGHNT, CDR2 YYREEE (reference sequence). V dropped 3 bases and J dropped 2; count of bases not matched to a gene: 6. The CDR3 runs to 16 residues. The CDR3 region is CASSSRTSGDTYEQYF. The CDR3 DNA is TGTGCCAGCAGCTCTCGGACTAGCGGGGACACCTACGAGCAGTACTTC. The complete variable domain, with remaining parts taken from reference TRBV5-4 and TRBJ2-7, reads ETGVTQSPTHLIKTRGQQVTLRCSSQSGHNTVSWYQQALGQGPQFIFQYYREEENGRGNFPPRFSGLQFPNYSSELNVNALELDDSALYLCASSSRTSGDTYEQYFGPGTRLTVT.

This clone has only one observation. The chain combines TRBV7-2 with TRBJ2-6, with D uncertain. This CDR3 contains 16 residues. The germline CDR1 and CDR2 sequences are SGHTA and FQGNSA. V lost 2 bases and J lost 0, with 8 bases in between. The CDR3 sequence: CASSLFQISGANVLTF. For the CDR3, the DNA is TGTGCCAGCAGCTTATTTCAGATCTCTGGGGCCAACGTCCTGACTTTC. The whole variable domain, filled in from reference TRBV7-2 and TRBJ2-6, reads GAGVSQSPSNKVTEKGKDVELRCDPISGHTALYWYRQSLGQGLEFLIYFQGNSAPDKSGLPSDRFSAERTGGSVSTLTIQRTQQEDSAVYLCASSLFQISGANVLTFGAGSRLTVL.

The chain has TRBV9 and TRBJ2-4; 13 bases map to TRBD2. The CDR3 extends over 19 amino acids. V shed 4 bases, J shed 0 bases, and the junction held 10 bases outside the gene matches. The germline V gene has CDR1 SGDLS and CDR2 YYNGEE. CDR3 DNA sequence: TGTGCCAGCAGCCCGGGGACTAGCGGGGCCAAGCTAGCCAAAAACATTCAGTACTTC. Residues: CASSPGTSGAKLAKNIQYF.

V and J are TRBV4-1 and TRBJ1-1, with D tentatively TRBD1 (6 bases). The V gene lost 0 bases and the J gene lost 0 bases, with 20 bases spanning the gap. Germline V gene data show CDR1 as MGHRA and CDR2 as YSYEKL. This CDR3 comprises 19 residues. The CDR3 DNA is TGCGCCAGCAGCCAAGATCGCGTACAGGGCGTAATGGTGAACACTGAAGCTTTCTTT. It yields the protein CASSQDRVQGVMVNTEAFF.

The chain uses TRBV19 and TRBJ2-2; 8 bases match TRBD2. Germline values: CDR1 LNHDA, CDR2 SQIVND (reference sequence). Unmatched junction bases numbered 10, after V lost 0 bases and J lost 7 bases. The CDR3 consists of 17 residues. The CDR3 DNA follows: TGTGCCAGTAGTATAGATGGGGGCGGACTAGCAGGCGGGGAGCTGTTTTTT. Protein product: CASSIDGGGLAGGELFF.

J is TRBJ2-5 and V is TRBV6-5; TRBD2 matches at 8 bases. The J segment lost 4 bases and the V segment lost 6 bases, leaving 4 bases of the junction unmatched. Per the germline V gene, CDR1 is MNHEY and CDR2 is SVGAGI. The CDR3 contains 13 residues. CDR3 sequence (DNA): TGTGCCAGCAGCCGGACTAGCCCAGAGACCCAGTACTTC. Its translation is CASSRTSPETQYF.

This clone was seen only once. J is TRBJ1-1 and V is TRBV19; the D is unclear. This CDR3 spans 12 amino acids. Germline V gives CDR1 LNHDA, CDR2 SQIVND (reference sequence). The V end lost 8 bases, the J end lost 3 bases, and 10 bases lay between the germline ends. This chain's CDR3 is CASRAGDTEAFF. CDR3 nucleotides: TGTGCCAGTCGCGCCGGAGACACTGAAGCTTTCTTT.

The V gene is TRBV11-2, the J gene TRBJ2-3; perhaps TRBD2 as D (6 bases). The CDR3 runs 16 residues. Between the trimmed V and J ends, which lost 2 bases and 2 bases, there was a span of 14 bases. Germline V gives CDR1 SGHAT, CDR2 FQNNGV. The CDR3 coding sequence is TGTGCCAGCAGCTTAAACGCGGGCGGGATCACAGATACGCAGTATTTT. It encodes CASSLNAGGITDTQYF.

This chain uses TRBV4-1 with TRBJ1-1, with TRBD1 matching over 7 bases. CDR1 is MGHRA, CDR2 YSYEKL, per germline. The CDR3 spans 14 residues. V lost 4 bases to trimming and J lost 0 bases; unmatched junction nucleotides: 2. The chain's CDR3 is CASSPTGMNTEAFF. CDR3 bases: TGCGCCAGCAGCCCGACAGGGATGAACACTGAAGCTTTCTTT.

The chain employs TRBV6-5 and TRBJ2-3, with D possibly being TRBD2 (6 bases). The CDR3 consists of 15 residues. Germline assignment: CDR1 MNHEY and CDR2 SVGAGI. V was cut by 5 bases and J by 6 bases, with 18 bases left in between. CDR3 amino acids: CASSQQEGLMDTQYF. The CDR3 DNA reads as TGTGCCAGCAGTCAACAGGAGGGCCTTATGGATACGCAGTATTTT.

This sequence joins TRBV27 and TRBJ2-7, with D maybe TRBD1 (6 bases). The V end lost 5 bases, the J end lost 0 bases, and 14 bases lay between the germline ends. Per the germline V gene, CDR1 is MNHEY and CDR2 is SMNVEV (reference sequence). The CDR3 runs 15 residues. The CDR3 region is CASSRTGQTSYEQYF. DNA of the CDR3: TGTGCCAGCAGTAGGACGGGACAAACCTCCTACGAGCAGTACTTC.

The J gene is TRBJ1-5, the V gene TRBV10-3; D ambiguous. The CDR3 has 15 amino acids. Germline assignment: CDR1 ENHRY and CDR2 SYGVKD. Trimming removed 0 bases at V and 4 bases at J, with 10 bases between. The CDR3 sequence: CAISESNSPNQPQHF. The CDR3 nucleotides read TGTGCCATCAGTGAGTCGAACTCCCCGAATCAGCCCCAGCATTTT.